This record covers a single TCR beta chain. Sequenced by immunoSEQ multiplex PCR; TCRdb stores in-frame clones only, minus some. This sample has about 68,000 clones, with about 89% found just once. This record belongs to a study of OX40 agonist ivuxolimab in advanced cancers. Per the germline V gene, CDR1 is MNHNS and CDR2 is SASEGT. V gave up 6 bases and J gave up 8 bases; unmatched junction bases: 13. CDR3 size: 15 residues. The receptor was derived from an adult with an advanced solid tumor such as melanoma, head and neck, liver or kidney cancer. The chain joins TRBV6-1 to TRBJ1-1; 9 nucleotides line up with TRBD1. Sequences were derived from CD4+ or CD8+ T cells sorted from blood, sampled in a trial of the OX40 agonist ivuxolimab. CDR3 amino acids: CASRVDRGRGSEAFF. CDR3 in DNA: TGTGCCAGCAGGGTGGACAGGGGAAGGGGGTCCGAAGCTTTCTTT.